The TCR beta chain described here comes from a study of beta chain features in type 1 diabetes. Study outcomes and limitations: Shorter TCRB CDR3s, moderately but significantly so, were found in Type 1 diabetes patients in all four CD4+ subsets. There was no resolution here of whether HLA type influences TCRB rearrangement.

Sequenced material consisted of expressed TCRB transcripts (all of the isolated RNA was reverse transcribed). Profiling relied on immunoSEQ multiplex PCR, and the TCRdb table lists in-frame clones only, not all of them. The table lists under 250,000 clones, over 11% of them singletons. Between the trimmed V and J ends, which lost 2 bases and 1 base, there was a span of 13 bases. The CDR3 is 16 amino acids. CDR1 and CDR2 from the germline V gene are MNHEY and SMNVEV (reference sequence). With respect to this clone: Its matching antigen is unknown.

Sequencing was done on a sample of naive CD4+ T cells from blood. The TCR comes from a man under 40 with type 1 diabetes. The chain employs TRBV27 and TRBJ2-3, with D possibly TRBD2 on 6 matching bases. In DNA form, the CDR3 reads TGTGCCAGCAGTTTAGAGCGGAGGGTGGGCACAGATACGCAGTATTTT. Translated: CASSLERRVGTDTQYF.